What follows describes a single TCR beta chain. The antigen this receptor binds is unknown. No quality values exist for individual bases; no much larger clone is one base distant. The data were taken from a study of OX40 agonist ivuxolimab in advanced cancers. Notes on the research overall: The costimulatory receptor OX40 (CD134) was targeted by ivuxolimab, a fully human IgG2 agonistic monoclonal antibody. Intravenous ivuxolimab was administered to patients every 2 weeks at six dose levels: 0.01, 0.1, 0.3, 1.5, 3 and 10 mg/kg. The paper covers the monotherapy dose-escalation part of the phase I ivuxolimab trial, which included N = 52 patients. Prior anti-PD-1, anti-PD-L1 or anti-CTLA-4 therapy was permitted, and 40% of dose-escalation patients had received checkpoint inhibitors. A male proportion of 75% to 85% and a mean age of approximately 60 years, ranging from roughly 20 to 80, were recorded for the dose-escalation cohort. Three dose-escalation patients achieved partial responses, one with hepatocellular carcinoma and two with cutaneous melanoma. Of the approximately 50 dose-escalation patients, hepatocellular carcinoma was present in roughly 19, melanoma in roughly 15, renal cell carcinoma in 9 and head and neck cancer in 9. The point of sequencing TCRbeta in the periphery was to test whether ivuxolimab changed TCR sequence diversity and drove clonal T-cell expansion.

What the study reported, not specific to this receptor: After ivuxolimab, more expanded clones were found on average in CD8+ T cells than in CD4+ T cells. The antigen specificity of the clonally expanded peripheral T cells was not determined. Low levels of normalized T-cell clonal expansion were also seen in some patients who did not respond. Partial responders in the 0.1-3.0 mg/kg groups had among the lowest normalized peripheral clonal expansion, especially among CD8+ T cells. At doses from 0.1 to 3.0 mg/kg, clonal expansion was seen in both CD4+ and CD8+ blood T cells between baseline and week 6.

From its cysteine to its phenylalanine, the CDR3 spans 16 amino acids. Kept here is only the CDR3 DNA, which spans 48 bases and is read in frame from base 1. According to the germline V gene, CDR1 reads SGHRS and CDR2 reads YFSETQ. The junction carries 15 bases between V and J, which are trimmed by 2 bases and 1 base respectively. Genomic DNA was extracted from sorted cells for sequencing of the TCRbeta CDR3 region. The immunoSEQ Assay was used to sequence the TCRbeta CDR3 regions. TCRdb mirrors the immuneACCESS table, restricted to in-frame sequences. Some clones are absent from its copies; in checked studies, under half trace to an unresolved V gene, and the reason for the others is unknown. In all, the sample holds tens of thousands of clones, and 75% to 90% of those were seen once. Jointly, the top ten make up 10% to 13% of the sample. Patients with a history of autoimmune disease or receiving systemic immunosuppression were excluded from the trial. Peripheral blood for TCR sequencing was collected from all dose cohorts at baseline, on cycle 4 day 1, and on cycle 7 day 1. The samples were drawn from a first-in-human, open-label, multicenter phase I dose-escalation trial of ivuxolimab. Adults with locally advanced or metastatic melanoma, renal cell carcinoma, hepatocellular carcinoma or head and neck squamous cell carcinoma were enrolled in the trial. Before TCR sequencing, CD4+ T cells and CD8+ T cells were sorted from peripheral blood as separate populations.

The chain joins TRBV5-1 to TRBJ2-5, with the D gene not clear enough to name. Here the sequenced sample was CD4+ or CD8+ T cells sorted from blood, taken in a trial of the OX40 agonist ivuxolimab. The sequence came from an adult with an advanced solid tumor such as melanoma, head and neck, liver or kidney cancer. The DNA sequence is given as TGCGCCAGCAGCTTATCGGTTCCGAGCCCCCAAGAGACCCAGTACTTC. It specifies CASSLSVPSPQETQYF.